Listed below are T cell receptor beta chains from one sample, sequenced in a study of CD8 T cells in ankylosing spondylitis. TCRdb called the 5' RACE reads again in MiXCR, with one record for every CDR3 protein. The repertoire includes 750,000 to 850,000 distinct CDR3 sequences, approximately 10% of them detected once, and under 0.6% sits in the top ten. Sequenced sample: blood, either unsorted or a sorted T cell fraction (not recorded which). The receptors were sampled from a male donor with ankylosing spondylitis. The CDR3 runs from the conserved cysteine through the conserved F or W. The size of a clone is reported for some rows only, either as once, few or many, or as a class for expanded clones.

cdr3_aa clone_size v_call
CASSTRTGDTDTQYF NA TRBV7-3
CASSPGAVMNTEAFF NA TRBV11-2
CASSPQGWGVGYTF NA TRBV4-2
CASSLNAGNTEAFF NA TRBV12-3/TRBV12-4
CASSPGLWGAEQYF few TRBV6-1
CSASPMDRSGGVEQYF NA TRBV20-1
CASSWGSYEGDEQYF NA TRBV6-2/TRBV6-3
CSAGQGTPSYEQYF few TRBV20-1
CASSRGVLQEAFF few TRBV18
CASSDWRGRASYNEQFF few TRBV7-2
CATSDPTSGISYNEQFF few TRBV24-1
CASSQDPSGRSYEQYF few TRBV4-3
CASSFNSAHEQYF few TRBV7-9
CASSTRSLLGSGANVLTF NA TRBV9
CATAGQGNTQYF few TRBV7-3
CSASQGAGWYNEQFF NA TRBV20-1
CSVTRTGIEAETQYF NA TRBV29-1
CASSYSEYEQYF many TRBV6-6
CATSDRVGTEAFF few TRBV24-1
CASSVRILYEQYF many TRBV7-2
CASSRLAGELFF few TRBV9
CASNRAGQETQYF few TRBV7-2
CASSQDLAGGRADTQYF many TRBV4-2
CASSRRGAANTEAFF NA TRBV6-1
CASSPDPHRSETEAFF few TRBV7-3
CASSFSVAGSDEQFF NA TRBV12-3/TRBV12-4
CASSLRAVGELFF few TRBV7-9